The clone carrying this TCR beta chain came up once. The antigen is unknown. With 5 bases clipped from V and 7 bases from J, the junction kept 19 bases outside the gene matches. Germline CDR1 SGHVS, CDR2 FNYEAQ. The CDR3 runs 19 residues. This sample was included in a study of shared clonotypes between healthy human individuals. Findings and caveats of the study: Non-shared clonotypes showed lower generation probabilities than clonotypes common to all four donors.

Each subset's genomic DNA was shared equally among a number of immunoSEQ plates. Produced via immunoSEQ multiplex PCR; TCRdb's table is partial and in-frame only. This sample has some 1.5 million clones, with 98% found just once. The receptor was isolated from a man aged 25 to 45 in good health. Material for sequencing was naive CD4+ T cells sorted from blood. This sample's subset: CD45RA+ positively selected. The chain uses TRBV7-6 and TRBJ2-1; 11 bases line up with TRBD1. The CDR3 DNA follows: TGTGCCAGCAGCCCGAGGGGGACAGGGGGTCTAGCTGAAGGAAATGAGCAGTTCTTC. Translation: CASSPRGTGGLAEGNEQFF.